The text below deals with one T cell receptor beta chain. Germline CDR1 and CDR2: SGHDN and FVKESK. The V end was cut by 11 bases, the J end by 4 bases, with 24 bases between. The CDR3 is 17 amino acids. This sample was included in a study of blood T cell repertoires in COVID-19. About the study: COVID-19 samples from acute and convalescent phases originated in the United States, Italy and Spain. PBMCs, B-cell-depleted T cells, or T cells provided the cDNA or gDNA that made up the material.

Original data processing: Amplification from reference gene primers served as the basis for estimated nucleated cell counts. Assay used: immunoSEQ multiplex PCR; TCRdb lists only in-frame clones, some missing. That table gives V, J and clone size, and the DNA gave D and trimming. The sample holds about 55,000 clones, approximately 90% seen once. The sequencing sample was made of peripheral blood. The origin of this receptor is a human donor with active COVID-19. The donor label of this sample is uncertain. This chain joins TRBV14 and TRBJ2-6; D might be TRBD1 (6 bases). Here the CDR3 reads CAFNKGRGTSGANVLTF. DNA for the CDR3: TGTGCCTTTAATAAGGGCAGGGGAACTTCAGGGGCCAACGTCCTGACTTTC.